The rows below give T cell receptor beta chains drawn from one sample of a study of CD8+ T cells in alopecia areata. Using immunoSEQ multiplex PCR, the repertoire was profiled, and TCRdb retains in-frame clones only, with some absent. Of 10,000 to 15,000 clones listed, 55% to 80% are singletons. The sequences come from skin, collected at week 4, from a patient treated with tofacitinib. The receptors here all came from a human donor with alopecia areata. Both conserved end residues are part of each CDR3. D genes are given only for firm matches. A clone size is listed for some rows: how often the clone was seen (once, few, many), or a class if it is expanded.

v_call: TRBV5-1
d_call: -
clone_size: once
j_call: TRBJ1-1
cdr3_length: 15
cdr3_aa: CASSAHGSSSTEAFF
cdr3_nt: TGCGCCAGCAGCGCGCATGGGTCCAGCAGCACTGAAGCTTTCTTT

v_call: TRBV5-1
d_call: TRBD1
clone_size: -
j_call: TRBJ2-7
cdr3_length: 18
cdr3_aa: CASSLGQGARVSSDEQYF
cdr3_nt: TGCGCCAGCAGCCTTGGACAGGGGGCGCGAGTATCAAGTGACGAGCAGTACTTC

v_call: TRBV7-7
d_call: -
clone_size: -
j_call: TRBJ2-7
cdr3_length: 19
cdr3_aa: CASSLLGGPSGYRGYEQYF
cdr3_nt: TGTGCTAGCAGCTTATTGGGGGGGCCCTCTGGCTATCGGGGCTACGAGCAGTACTTC

v_call: TRBV6-6
d_call: -
clone_size: -
j_call: TRBJ1-4
cdr3_length: 12
cdr3_aa: CASSYGGEKLFF
cdr3_nt: TGTGCCAGCAGTTACGGGGGTGAAAAACTGTTTTTT

v_call: TRBV5-8
d_call: -
clone_size: -
j_call: TRBJ1-1
cdr3_length: 13
cdr3_aa: CASSLNANTEAFF
cdr3_nt: TGTGCCAGCAGCTTAAATGCGAACACTGAAGCTTTCTTT

v_call: TRBV6-1
d_call: -
clone_size: -
j_call: TRBJ1-1
cdr3_length: 12
cdr3_aa: CASRGFGPEAFF
cdr3_nt: TGTGCCAGCAGGGGGTTCGGCCCTGAAGCTTTCTTT

v_call: TRBV11-2
d_call: -
clone_size: -
j_call: TRBJ1-1
cdr3_length: 15
cdr3_aa: CASSFWHGKNTEAFF
cdr3_nt: TGTGCCAGCAGCTTTTGGCACGGAAAAAACACTGAAGCTTTCTTT

v_call: TRBV5-5
d_call: -
clone_size: -
j_call: TRBJ2-3
cdr3_length: 13
cdr3_aa: CASSLGGRDTQYF
cdr3_nt: TGTGCCAGCAGCTTGGGGGGGAGAGATACGCAGTATTTT

v_call: TRBV5-1
d_call: -
clone_size: -
j_call: TRBJ2-5
cdr3_length: 14
cdr3_aa: CASSLVGSQETQYF
cdr3_nt: TGCGCCAGCAGCTTGGTTGGGTCGCAAGAGACCCAGTACTTC

v_call: TRBV1
d_call: -
clone_size: -
j_call: TRBJ2-3
cdr3_length: 19
cdr3_aa: CTSSQDTRATSSGTDTQYF
cdr3_nt: TGCACCAGCAGCCAAGATACCCGTGCCACCTCTAGTGGCACAGATACGCAGTATTTT

v_call: TRBV6-6
d_call: TRBD2
clone_size: -
j_call: TRBJ2-6
cdr3_length: 16
cdr3_aa: CASRPSGAYGANVLTF
cdr3_nt: TGTGCCAGCAGGCCGAGCGGGGCATATGGGGCCAACGTCCTGACTTTC

v_call: TRBV9
d_call: TRBD1
clone_size: -
j_call: TRBJ2-5
cdr3_length: 16
cdr3_aa: CASSFRTGGTLQTQYF
cdr3_nt: TGTGCCAGCAGCTTCCGGACAGGGGGGACCCTGCAGACCCAGTACTTC

v_call: TRBV6-5
d_call: TRBD2
clone_size: few
j_call: TRBJ2-7
cdr3_length: 15
cdr3_aa: CASSYSRRGDYEQYF
cdr3_nt: TGTGCCAGCAGTTACTCGCGGCGGGGGGACTACGAGCAGTACTTC

v_call: TRBV4-1
d_call: TRBD1
clone_size: -
j_call: TRBJ2-7
cdr3_length: 17
cdr3_aa: CASSQARSGTGRGEQYF
cdr3_nt: TGCGCCAGCAGCCAGGCCAGATCCGGGACAGGGAGAGGCGAGCAGTACTTC

v_call: TRBV5-1
d_call: -
clone_size: -
j_call: TRBJ2-5
cdr3_length: 14
cdr3_aa: CASSFGQIQETQYF
cdr3_nt: TGCGCCAGCAGCTTTGGACAGATCCAAGAGACCCAGTACTTC

v_call: TRBV5-1
d_call: TRBD2
clone_size: -
j_call: TRBJ2-1
cdr3_length: 17
cdr3_aa: CASSLNPPTSSCNEQFF
cdr3_nt: TGCGCCAGCAGCTTGAATCCGCCGACTAGCTCCTGCAATGAGCAGTTCTTC

v_call: TRBV7-8
d_call: -
clone_size: -
j_call: TRBJ2-7
cdr3_length: 14
cdr3_aa: CASSLAPGSHEQYF
cdr3_nt: TGTGCCAGCAGCTTAGCCCCGGGTAGCCACGAGCAGTACTTC

v_call: TRBV10-3
d_call: -
clone_size: -
j_call: TRBJ2-2
cdr3_length: 15
cdr3_aa: CAISDYGGLTGELFF
cdr3_nt: TGTGCCATCAGTGATTACGGAGGGCTGACCGGGGAGCTGTTTTTT

v_call: TRBV11-2
d_call: -
clone_size: few
j_call: TRBJ1-2
cdr3_length: 13
cdr3_aa: CASSLPGARGYTF
cdr3_nt: TGTGCCAGCAGCTTACCGGGGGCCAGGGGCTACACCTTC

v_call: TRBV4-2
d_call: -
clone_size: -
j_call: TRBJ1-2
cdr3_length: 12
cdr3_aa: CASSQFDYGYTF
cdr3_nt: TGTGCCAGCAGCCAATTTGACTATGGCTACACCTTC

v_call: TRBV12-5
d_call: TRBD2
clone_size: -
j_call: TRBJ2-2
cdr3_length: 17
cdr3_aa: CASGPSGGAWNTGELFF
cdr3_nt: TGTGCTAGTGGGCCAAGCGGGGGGGCCTGGAACACCGGGGAGCTGTTTTTT

v_call: TRBV4-1
d_call: -
clone_size: -
j_call: TRBJ1-5
cdr3_length: 14
cdr3_aa: CASSQQGVNQPQHF
cdr3_nt: TGCGCCAGCAGCCAACAGGGAGTCAATCAGCCCCAGCATTTT

v_call: TRBV5-4
d_call: -
clone_size: -
j_call: TRBJ2-6
cdr3_length: 15
cdr3_aa: CASSLDSSGANVLTF
cdr3_nt: TGTGCCAGCAGCTTAGACAGCTCTGGGGCCAACGTCCTGACTTTC

v_call: TRBV6-1
d_call: TRBD2
clone_size: -
j_call: TRBJ2-1
cdr3_length: 15
cdr3_aa: CASSGRLAGDNEQFF
cdr3_nt: TGTGCCAGCAGTGGCCGACTAGCGGGGGACAATGAGCAGTTCTTC

v_call: TRBV5-1
d_call: TRBD1
clone_size: large
j_call: TRBJ2-2
cdr3_length: 16
cdr3_aa: CASSAPQGANTGELFF
cdr3_nt: TGCGCCAGCAGCGCCCCACAGGGGGCGAACACCGGGGAGCTGTTTTTT

v_call: TRBV5-1
d_call: -
clone_size: -
j_call: TRBJ1-1
cdr3_length: 14
cdr3_aa: CASSATGSNTEAFF
cdr3_nt: TGCGCCAGCAGCGCTACAGGGTCGAACACTGAAGCTTTCTTT

v_call: TRBV9
d_call: -
clone_size: few
j_call: TRBJ1-3
cdr3_length: 15
cdr3_aa: CASSVGGTSGNTIYF
cdr3_nt: TGTGCCAGCAGCGTAGGAGGGACCTCTGGAAACACCATATATTTT

v_call: TRBV5-5
d_call: TRBD2
clone_size: few
j_call: TRBJ2-3
cdr3_length: 17
cdr3_aa: CASSTGLAGSSTDTQYF
cdr3_nt: TGTGCCAGCAGCACCGGATTAGCGGGGAGTAGCACAGATACGCAGTATTTT

v_call: TRBV4-2
d_call: TRBD2
clone_size: -
j_call: TRBJ2-1
cdr3_length: 15
cdr3_aa: CASSLGTSGGGEQFF
cdr3_nt: TGTGCCAGCAGCCTCGGGACTAGCGGGGGAGGGGAGCAGTTCTTC

v_call: TRBV19
d_call: TRBD2
clone_size: -
j_call: TRBJ2-3
cdr3_length: 14
cdr3_aa: CASKERGRTDTQYF
cdr3_nt: TGTGCCAGTAAGGAGCGGGGGAGGACAGATACGCAGTATTTT

v_call: TRBV6-1
d_call: -
clone_size: -
j_call: TRBJ1-2
cdr3_length: 12
cdr3_aa: CASAGGNYGYTF
cdr3_nt: TGTGCCAGCGCCGGTGGCAACTATGGCTACACCTTC

v_call: TRBV9
d_call: TRBD2
clone_size: -
j_call: TRBJ2-1
cdr3_length: 16
cdr3_aa: CASSVAPASGGAEQFF
cdr3_nt: TGTGCCAGCAGCGTTGCCCCCGCGAGCGGGGGGGCTGAGCAGTTCTTC

v_call: TRBV9
d_call: TRBD1
clone_size: -
j_call: TRBJ2-3
cdr3_length: 14
cdr3_aa: CASSLDRDGDTQYF
cdr3_nt: TGTGCCAGCAGCCTGGACAGGGATGGCGATACGCAGTATTTT

v_call: TRBV4-1
d_call: TRBD2
clone_size: -
j_call: TRBJ2-5
cdr3_length: 21
cdr3_aa: CASSQDGFLGLAGSFQETQYF
cdr3_nt: TGCGCCAGCAGCCAAGATGGATTTCTGGGACTAGCGGGGAGTTTCCAAGAGACCCAGTACTTC

v_call: TRBV9
d_call: -
clone_size: -
j_call: TRBJ2-7
cdr3_length: 14
cdr3_aa: CASSVSDSSYEQYF
cdr3_nt: TGTGCCAGCAGCGTATCAGATAGCTCCTACGAGCAGTACTTC

v_call: TRBV7-9
d_call: -
clone_size: -
j_call: TRBJ1-4
cdr3_length: 16
cdr3_aa: CASSWGARSTNEKLFF
cdr3_nt: TGTGCCAGCAGCTGGGGGGCCCGATCAACTAATGAAAAACTGTTTTTT

v_call: TRBV6-6
d_call: -
clone_size: -
j_call: TRBJ2-2
cdr3_length: 15
cdr3_aa: CASSTRLSGTGELFF
cdr3_nt: TGTGCCAGCAGTACGAGGTTATCGGGCACCGGGGAGCTGTTTTTT

v_call: TRBV6-1
d_call: TRBD1
clone_size: -
j_call: TRBJ1-2
cdr3_length: 15
cdr3_aa: CASSPTSGGRDGYTF
cdr3_nt: TGTGCCAGCAGCCCAACCTCAGGGGGCAGGGATGGCTACACCTTC

v_call: TRBV5-1
d_call: -
clone_size: -
j_call: TRBJ2-5
cdr3_length: 14
cdr3_aa: CASNEGLNQETQYF
cdr3_nt: TGCGCCAGCAATGAGGGGCTAAACCAAGAGACCCAGTACTTC

v_call: TRBV11-2
d_call: TRBD1
clone_size: few
j_call: TRBJ2-2
cdr3_length: 13
cdr3_aa: CASSVYRGGELFF
cdr3_nt: TGTGCCAGCAGCGTATACAGGGGCGGGGAGCTGTTTTTT

v_call: TRBV2
d_call: TRBD1
clone_size: -
j_call: TRBJ1-5
cdr3_length: 14
cdr3_aa: CASSGTGGVEPQHF
cdr3_nt: TGTGCCAGCAGTGGGACAGGGGGCGTAGAGCCCCAGCATTTT